These T cell receptor beta chains were read from a single sample in a study of blood T cell repertoires in COVID-19. TCRdb keeps only in-frame clones here, not all; method: immunoSEQ multiplex PCR. The table has fewer than 300,000 clones, 90% seen once. Material: PBMCs or T cells enriched from blood (not recorded which). Receptors were obtained from a young woman who had recovered from COVID-19. Both conserved end residues are part of each CDR3. The order of the fields is V gene, clone size, CDR3 protein. Not all rows give a size; the values are once, few, many and, for expanded clones, a class.

V gene: TRBV27
clone size: once
CDR3 protein: CASRLPGQTFHEQYF

V gene: TRBV5-1
clone size: .
CDR3 protein: CASSLSQASEQYF

V gene: TRBV6-6
clone size: .
CDR3 protein: CASSWGDNTGELFF

V gene: TRBV18
clone size: .
CDR3 protein: CASSPRTEPNEKLFF

V gene: TRBV29-1
clone size: .
CDR3 protein: CSVADRGNPSNYGYTF

V gene: TRBV27
clone size: .
CDR3 protein: CASSPPGLAGPNTGELFF

V gene: TRBV11-2
clone size: .
CDR3 protein: CASSAGAYEQYF

V gene: TRBV5-1
clone size: .
CDR3 protein: CASSLGIGQGGETQYF

V gene: TRBV20-1
clone size: .
CDR3 protein: CSASFRLAGGEQFF

V gene: TRBV3-1/TRBV3-2
clone size: .
CDR3 protein: CASSQDPWREQYF

V gene: TRBV2
clone size: .
CDR3 protein: CASSLQANTEAFF

V gene: TRBV29-1
clone size: .
CDR3 protein: CSVKQGARSSGYTF

V gene: TRBV4-3
clone size: .
CDR3 protein: CASSQPTGGDTGELFF

V gene: TRBV6-2/TRBV6-3
clone size: .
CDR3 protein: CASSYGEGLSTDTQYF

V gene: TRBV13
clone size: .
CDR3 protein: CASSLRQGAGGNTIYF

V gene: TRBV5-1
clone size: .
CDR3 protein: CASSPGLAGNLGKGEQFF

V gene: TRBV6-5
clone size: once
CDR3 protein: CASSYTGQVVELFF

V gene: TRBV28
clone size: .
CDR3 protein: CASSSGQGAVNEKLFF

V gene: TRBV5-5
clone size: .
CDR3 protein: CASSHRDYNTEAFF

V gene: TRBV9
clone size: once
CDR3 protein: CASSKEQGLSYNSPLHF

V gene: TRBV18
clone size: .
CDR3 protein: CASSPILRDFHNEQFF

V gene: TRBV18
clone size: .
CDR3 protein: CASSQQGHAEAFF

V gene: TRBV18
clone size: .
CDR3 protein: CASSPLMEGTYEQYF

V gene: TRBV28
clone size: .
CDR3 protein: CASSFAGFNGYTF

V gene: TRBV24-1
clone size: .
CDR3 protein: CATSDPGRGHEQYF

V gene: TRBV3-1/TRBV3-2
clone size: .
CDR3 protein: CASSQVWDRESGYTF

V gene: TRBV29-1
clone size: .
CDR3 protein: CSVLTGQGAYEQYF

V gene: TRBV7-2
clone size: .
CDR3 protein: CASSLSAGGFGELFF

V gene: TRBV18
clone size: .
CDR3 protein: CASSERGPDRLDTNTGELFF

V gene: TRBV11-2
clone size: .
CDR3 protein: CASSLGFQTPDGRNIQYF

V gene: TRBV2
clone size: .
CDR3 protein: CASSTSWGQGYSNQPQHF

V gene: TRBV11-2
clone size: .
CDR3 protein: CASSPRGREGDTQYF

V gene: TRBV27
clone size: .
CDR3 protein: CASSLQGSPGPQHF

V gene: TRBV7-3
clone size: .
CDR3 protein: CASKPPLTYATNEKLFF

V gene: TRBV7-2
clone size: .
CDR3 protein: CASSPQAGGVAEQFF

V gene: TRBV7-2
clone size: .
CDR3 protein: CASSPRAGAVYEQYF

V gene: TRBV19
clone size: once
CDR3 protein: CASSRTGGVMTEAFF

V gene: TRBV28
clone size: .
CDR3 protein: CASSSPQGYEQYF

V gene: TRBV28
clone size: .
CDR3 protein: CASSIGQGYYGYTF

V gene: TRBV7-2
clone size: .
CDR3 protein: CASSFPRGVEETQYF

V gene: TRBV2
clone size: .
CDR3 protein: CASSEHETSSYEQYF

V gene: TRBV4-1
clone size: .
CDR3 protein: CASRPGTSFETQYF

V gene: TRBV7-6
clone size: .
CDR3 protein: CASSLAGGGTGELFF

V gene: TRBV6-2/TRBV6-3
clone size: .
CDR3 protein: CASSFQGRGTDTQYF

V gene: TRBV5-1
clone size: few
CDR3 protein: CASSLDGPEAFF

V gene: TRBV6-2/TRBV6-3
clone size: .
CDR3 protein: CASSYSPSAYEQYF

V gene: TRBV14
clone size: few
CDR3 protein: CASSPRQGPGELFF

V gene: TRBV5-1
clone size: .
CDR3 protein: CASSFSLFDGYTF

V gene: TRBV4-1
clone size: .
CDR3 protein: CASSHVDRGVQETQYF

V gene: TRBV28
clone size: .
CDR3 protein: CASILPGLGNNEQFF

V gene: TRBV5-1
clone size: .
CDR3 protein: CASSLGESKTEAFF

V gene: TRBV7-2
clone size: .
CDR3 protein: CASGGGLAGAFGGELFF

V gene: TRBV4-3
clone size: .
CDR3 protein: CASSQAGTGHNEQFF

V gene: TRBV4-3
clone size: .
CDR3 protein: CASSQDRGPRTQYF

V gene: TRBV19
clone size: .
CDR3 protein: CASSRGHNSGANVLTF

V gene: TRBV12-3/TRBV12-4
clone size: .
CDR3 protein: CASSLLFNTEAFF